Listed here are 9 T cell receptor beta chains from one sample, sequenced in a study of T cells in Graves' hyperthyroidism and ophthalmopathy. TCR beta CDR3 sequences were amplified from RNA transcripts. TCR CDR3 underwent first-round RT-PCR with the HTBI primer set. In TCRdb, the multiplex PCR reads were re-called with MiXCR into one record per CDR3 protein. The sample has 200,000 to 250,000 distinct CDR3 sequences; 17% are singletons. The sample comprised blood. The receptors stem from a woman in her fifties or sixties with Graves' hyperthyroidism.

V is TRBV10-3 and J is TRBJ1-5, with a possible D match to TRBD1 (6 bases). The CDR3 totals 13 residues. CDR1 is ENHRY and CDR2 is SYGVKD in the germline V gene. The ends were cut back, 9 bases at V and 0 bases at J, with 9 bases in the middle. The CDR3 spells CAIGGNSNQPQHF. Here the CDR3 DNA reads TGTGCCATAGGGGGGAATAGCAATCAGCCCCAGCATTTT.

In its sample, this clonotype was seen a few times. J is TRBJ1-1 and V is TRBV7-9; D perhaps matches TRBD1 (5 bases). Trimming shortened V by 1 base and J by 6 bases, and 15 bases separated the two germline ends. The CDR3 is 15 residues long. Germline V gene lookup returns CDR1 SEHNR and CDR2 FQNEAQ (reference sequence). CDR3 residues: CASSLVPGLRAEAFF. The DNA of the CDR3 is TGTGCCAGCAGCTTAGTTCCAGGGTTGAGGGCTGAAGCTTTCTTT.

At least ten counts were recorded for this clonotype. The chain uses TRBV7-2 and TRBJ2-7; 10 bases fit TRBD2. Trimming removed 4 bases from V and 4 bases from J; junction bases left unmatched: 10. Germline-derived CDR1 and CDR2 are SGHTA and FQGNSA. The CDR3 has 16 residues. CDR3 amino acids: CASSSPSGRAAYEQYF. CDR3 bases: TGTGCCAGCAGCTCGCCGAGCGGGAGGGCCGCATACGAGCAGTACTTC.

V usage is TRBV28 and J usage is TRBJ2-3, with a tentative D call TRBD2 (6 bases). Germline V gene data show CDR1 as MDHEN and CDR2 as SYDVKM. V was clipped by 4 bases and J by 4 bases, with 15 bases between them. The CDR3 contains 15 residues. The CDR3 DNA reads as TGTGCCAGCAGTTCCCGTGCGGGGCGCGCAGATACGCAGTATTTT. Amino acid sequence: CASSSRAGRADTQYF.

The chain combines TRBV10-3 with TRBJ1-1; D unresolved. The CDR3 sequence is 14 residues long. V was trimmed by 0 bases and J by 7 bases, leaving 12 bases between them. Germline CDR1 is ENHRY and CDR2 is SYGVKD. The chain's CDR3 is CAISESGGYDEAFF. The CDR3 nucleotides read TGTGCCATCAGTGAGTCAGGAGGGTACGATGAAGCTTTCTTT.

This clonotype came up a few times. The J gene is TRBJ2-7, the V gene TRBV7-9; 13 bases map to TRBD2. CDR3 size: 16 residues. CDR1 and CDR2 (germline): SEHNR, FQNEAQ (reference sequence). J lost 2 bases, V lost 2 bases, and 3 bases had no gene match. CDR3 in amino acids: CASSLQGLAGPYEQYF. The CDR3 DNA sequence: TGTGCCAGCAGCTTACAGGGACTAGCGGGGCCCTACGAGCAGTACTTC.

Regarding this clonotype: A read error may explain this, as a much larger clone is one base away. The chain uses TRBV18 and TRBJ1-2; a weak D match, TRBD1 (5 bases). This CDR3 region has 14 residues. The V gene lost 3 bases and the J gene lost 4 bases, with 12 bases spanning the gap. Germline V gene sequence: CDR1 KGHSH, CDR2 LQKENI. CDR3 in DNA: TGTGCCAGCTCACCTGGGGCAGAAGTCTATGGCTACACCTTC. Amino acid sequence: CASSPGAEVYGYTF.

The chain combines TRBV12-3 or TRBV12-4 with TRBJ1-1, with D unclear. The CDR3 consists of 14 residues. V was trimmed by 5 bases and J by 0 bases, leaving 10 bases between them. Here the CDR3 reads CASSTSRVNTEAFF. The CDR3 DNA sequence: TGTGCCAGCAGTACATCCCGGGTGAACACTGAAGCTTTCTTT.

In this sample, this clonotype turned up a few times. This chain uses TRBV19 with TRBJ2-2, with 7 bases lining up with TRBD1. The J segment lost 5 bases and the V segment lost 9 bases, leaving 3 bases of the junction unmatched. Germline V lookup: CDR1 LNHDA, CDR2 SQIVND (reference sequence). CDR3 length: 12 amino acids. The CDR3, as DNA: TGTGCCAGCCGGACAGGTACCGGGGAGCTGTTTTTT. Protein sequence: CASRTGTGELFF.